What follows are 8 T cell receptor beta chains derived from one specimen sequenced in a study of T-cell reconstitution after alpha-beta-depleted transplantation in children. Construction of the TCRbeta library involved unique molecular identifiers. TCRdb recomputed calls from the PCR reads with MiXCR, one row per CDR3 protein. The data show hundreds of thousands of distinct CDR3 sequences, roughly 13% seen once. The sample consisted of PBMCs, mostly from graft donor cells, taken 360 days after TCRalphabeta/CD19-depleted stem cell transplant. Receptors were obtained from a male patient younger than 18 who had a stem cell transplant for acute myeloid leukemia, so the T cells may come from the graft donor.

There are many counts of this clonotype. The V and J genes are TRBV20-1 and TRBJ2-1; 7 nucleotides align to TRBD2. Germline assignment: CDR1 DFQATT and CDR2 SNEGSKA (reference sequence). The CDR3 is 15 residues long. The ends lost 3 bases at V and 3 bases at J; junction bases unmatched: 8. The CDR3 coding sequence is TGCAGTGCTAGTCTAGCGGTTAAAGACTACAATGAGCAGTTCTTC. Residues: CSASLAVKDYNEQFF.

This clonotype was recorded many times. The genes are TRBV9 and TRBJ2-5; D not resolved. The V end lost 0 bases, the J end lost 2 bases, and 8 bases lay between the germline ends. Germline CDR1 is SGDLS and CDR2 is YYNGEE. This CDR3 comprises 14 residues. The CDR3 reads CASSVDGSQETQYF. In nucleotides, the CDR3 is TGTGCCAGCAGCGTAGACGGCAGTCAAGAGACCCAGTACTTC.

This clonotype was found a few times. J is TRBJ2-7 and V is TRBV6-2 or TRBV6-3; D call uncertain. Trimming pared 2 bases from V and 1 base from J, leaving 6 bases between. Germline V gene data show CDR1 as MNHEY and CDR2 as SVGEGT. This CDR3 contains 13 residues. CDR3: CASSYQISYEQYF. The CDR3 DNA reads TGTGCCAGCAGTTACCAAATATCCTACGAGCAGTACTTC.

This clonotype came up a few times. The CDR3 DNA reads as TGCAGTGCTAGAGCGGGGCCCTACAATGAGCAGTTCTTC. This gives the protein CSARAGPYNEQFF. This chain connects TRBV20-1 to TRBJ2-1, with D perhaps TRBD1 or TRBD2 (5 bases each). This CDR3 is built from 13 residues. Between the trimmed V and J ends, which lost 1 base and 2 bases, there was a span of 6 bases. Germline loops: CDR1 DFQATT, CDR2 SNEGSKA (reference sequence).

The chain couples TRBV11-2 to TRBJ2-1, with D perhaps matching TRBD1 or TRBD2 (6 bases each). This CDR3 spans 16 amino acids. Trimming cost V 0 bases and J 9 bases, with 18 bases left between them. Germline assignment: CDR1 SGHAT and CDR2 FQNNGV. The CDR3, as DNA: TGTGCCAGCAGCTTAGATCTAGGGGGGCGCCGGGTTGAGCAGTTCTTC. Translated, it gives CASSLDLGGRRVEQFF.

The chain is built from TRBV19 and TRBJ2-7; 7 bases agree with TRBD1. J was trimmed by 2 bases and V by 9 bases; bases with no gene match: 7. Germline values: CDR1 LNHDA, CDR2 SQIVND (reference sequence). This CDR3 has 13 amino acids. This chain's CDR3 is CASRDRVAYEQYF. Here the CDR3 DNA reads TGTGCCAGCCGTGACAGGGTGGCCTACGAGCAGTACTTC. Together with reference TRBV19 and TRBJ2-7, the CDR3 gives the full variable domain: DGGITQSPKYLFRKEGQNVTLSCEQNLNHDAMYWYRQDPGQGLRLIYYSQIVNDFQKGDIAEGYSVSREKKESFPLTVTSAQKNPTAFYLCASRDRVAYEQYFGPGTRLTVT.

This clonotype was found many times. V is TRBV5-1 and J is TRBJ2-2; D is unclear. Trimming shortened V by 7 bases and J by 3 bases, and 10 bases separated the two germline ends. The CDR3 is 13 amino acids. Germline lookup yields CDR1 SGHRS and CDR2 YFSETQ. The CDR3 sequence is CASSLGHTGELFF. The CDR3 coding sequence is TGCGCCAGCTCCCTAGGGCACACCGGGGAGCTGTTTTTT.

V is TRBV24-1 and J is TRBJ1-1, with TRBD1 matching over 10 bases. Germline assignment: CDR1 KGHDR and CDR2 SFDVKD. The CDR3 runs 13 residues. Trimming cost V 9 bases and J 7 bases; bases outside gene matches: 7. Here the CDR3 reads CATGTGALGEAFF. Written as DNA, the CDR3 is TGTGCCACCGGGACAGGGGCCCTTGGTGAAGCTTTCTTT.